Below are 8 T cell receptor beta chains sequenced from a single sample in a study of OX40 agonist ivuxolimab in advanced cancers. Measured with immunoSEQ multiplex PCR; TCRdb has only the in-frame clones, and not every one. The sample consists of approximately 25,000 clones, less than 90% of them appearing once. This sample comprised CD4+ or CD8+ T cells sorted from blood, obtained in a trial of the OX40 agonist ivuxolimab. The source is an adult with an advanced solid tumor such as melanoma, head and neck, liver or kidney cancer.

The V call is TRBV27, the J call TRBJ2-3, with TRBD2 as a possible D gene (6 bases). This CDR3 contains 16 residues. Trimming pared 4 bases from V and 1 base from J, leaving 15 bases between. Per the germline V gene, CDR1 is MNHEY and CDR2 is SMNVEV (reference sequence). CDR3 region: CASSSVLADGTDTQYF. DNA for the CDR3: TGTGCCAGCAGTTCTGTCTTAGCGGATGGCACAGATACGCAGTATTTT.

The chain combines TRBV11-2 with TRBJ2-3; 12 bases line up with TRBD2. Germline V gene data show CDR1 as SGHAT and CDR2 as FQNNGV. V shed 5 bases, J shed 6 bases, and the junction held 12 bases outside the gene matches. CDR3 length: 17 amino acids. The CDR3 spells CASSLGPRTSGADTQYF. For the CDR3, the DNA is TGTGCCAGCAGCCTAGGTCCGAGGACTAGCGGGGCGGATACGCAGTATTTT.

The chain is built from TRBV6-5 and TRBJ2-5; TRBD1 might be the D (6 bases). CDR3 length: 14 amino acids. The ends were cut back, 4 bases at V and 5 bases at J, with 14 bases in the middle. Germline assignment: CDR1 MNHEY and CDR2 SVGAGI. CDR3 bases: TGTGCCAGCAGTTTGGGACACAGGCGGGAGACCCAGTACTTC. It encodes CASSLGHRRETQYF.

The gene calls are TRBV4-1 and TRBJ2-1; no clear D. V lost 4 bases to trimming and J lost 8 bases, with 18 bases between them. Germline-derived CDR1 and CDR2 are MGHRA and YSYEKL. This CDR3 is 15 amino acids long. The CDR3 sequence: CASSPVYEGRHEQFF. CDR3 bases: TGCGCCAGCAGCCCCGTTTACGAAGGGCGGCATGAGCAGTTCTTC.

The chain employs TRBV11-3 and TRBJ2-3; no definite D call. The CDR3 is 13 amino acids. The germline V and J ends were trimmed by 8 bases and 2 bases, with 11 bases remaining between them. The V gene's germline CDR1 is SGHNT and CDR2 YENEEA. CDR3 sequence: CASQGRSTDTQYF. The CDR3 DNA is TGTGCCAGCCAAGGACGATCCACAGATACGCAGTATTTT.

This clone was recorded once. Additional DNA sequences in this sample encode the identical CDR3. Here the CDR3 reads CASSPGQLMNTEAFF. The CDR3 DNA sequence: TGTGCCAGTAGTCCTGGACAGTTAATGAACACTGAAGCTTTCTTT. V and J are TRBV19 and TRBJ1-1, with TRBD1 as a possible D gene (6 bases). Germline V gene data show CDR1 as LNHDA and CDR2 as SQIVND (reference sequence). V lost 5 bases to trimming and J lost 0 bases, with 13 bases between them. The CDR3 is made up of 15 amino acids.

This chain connects TRBV6-1 to TRBJ1-3; D call uncertain. The CDR3 covers 14 residues. V dropped 7 bases and J dropped 4 bases, with 14 bases sitting between them. Germline V gene sequence: CDR1 MNHNS, CDR2 SASEGT. DNA for the CDR3: TGTGCCAGCACCAAAAAGTCACAGGGAAACACCATATATTTT. The encoded protein is CASTKKSQGNTIYF.

This sequence joins TRBV4-1 and TRBJ1-1, with 10 bases aligning to TRBD1. After removal of 5 bases from V and 6 bases from J, the junction contained 12 bases not matched to a gene. CDR1 MGHRA and CDR2 YSYEKL come from the germline V gene. The CDR3 spans 16 residues. The CDR3 region has the DNA TGCGCCAGCAGCGCCGTGCCGGGACAGGGGAGGCCTGAAGCTTTCTTT. Protein sequence: CASSAVPGQGRPEAFF.